A selection of T cell receptor beta chains follows, all from one sample in a study of T and B cells in COVID-19 patients. A single record per CDR3 protein comes from TCRdb applying MiXCR to the multiplex PCR reads. The sample carries under 20,000 distinct CDR3 sequences, under 30% recorded once. Specimen: blood. These receptors were collected from a human donor who had recovered from COVID-19. CDR3s include the opening cysteine and the closing phenylalanine or tryptophan. A D gene is named only where the DNA matches it firmly. The size entry is marked missing in some rows and otherwise reads once, few, many or a size class.

clone_size	d_call	v_call	j_call	cdr3_nt	cdr3_aa
many	-	TRBV6-2/TRBV6-3	TRBJ2-3	TGTGCCAGCAGTTATCTCACAGATACGCAGTATTTT	CASSYLTDTQYF
-	TRBD2	TRBV7-2	TRBJ2-2	TGTGCCAGCAGCCCTAAGCTGGCGGGGGGGAACACCGGGGAGCTGTTTTTT	CASSPKLAGGNTGELFF
many	-	TRBV6-1	TRBJ2-3	TGTGCCAGCAGGACAGACAGGACCACAGATACGCAGTATTTT	CASRTDRTTDTQYF
-	TRBD1	TRBV4-1	TRBJ1-5	TGCGCCAGCAGCCAGTTGGACAGGGATGATCAGCCCCAGCATTTT	CASSQLDRDDQPQHF
-	-	TRBV2	TRBJ1-2	TGTGCCAGCAGTGGTTCAAGAGGGATGGATGGCTACACCTTC	CASSGSRGMDGYTF
few	-	TRBV6-6	TRBJ1-5	TGTGCCAGCAGTTACCTTTACCGGGGAAACAATCAGCCCCAGCATTTT	CASSYLYRGNNQPQHF
-	TRBD1	TRBV5-1	TRBJ1-1	TGCGCCAGCAGCACCGGACAGGTTAACTCGGGGACTGAAGCTTTCTTT	CASSTGQVNSGTEAFF
-	TRBD2	TRBV20-1	TRBJ2-1	TGCAGTGCTAGAGACCCACTAGCGGGGGTACGTTCCGAGCAGTTCTTC	CSARDPLAGVRSEQFF
-	-	TRBV7-6	TRBJ1-2	TGTGCCAGCAGCCCGACAGCCCGTTATGGCTACACCTTC	CASSPTARYGYTF
few	TRBD2	TRBV6-2/TRBV6-3	TRBJ2-5	TGTGCCAGCAGTGGTAGACTAGCGGGCCTCCAAGAGACCCAGTACTTC	CASSGRLAGLQETQYF
medium-sized	TRBD1	TRBV19	TRBJ1-6	TGTGCCAGTAGCAAAAGCAGATCGACAGGGTGGAACAATTCACCCCTCCACTTT	CASSKSRSTGWNNSPLHF
-	TRBD1	TRBV20-1	TRBJ2-1	TGCAGTGCTAGGGACAGGTCCCCCTCCTACAATGAGCAGTTCTTC	CSARDRSPSYNEQFF
few	TRBD1	TRBV6-2/TRBV6-3	TRBJ2-3	TGTGCCAGCAGTTCACCCCAGGGGGCGCGGGATACGCAGTATTTT	CASSSPQGARDTQYF
-	TRBD1	TRBV15	TRBJ1-1	TGTGCCACCAGCAGACTACAGGGGGTTGCCACTGAAGCTTTCTTT	CATSRLQGVATEAFF
medium-sized	TRBD2	TRBV11-1	TRBJ2-1	TGTGCCAGCAGCCCTCTCGCGGGGGGGTTATATGAGCAGTTCTTC	CASSPLAGGLYEQFF
medium-sized	TRBD2	TRBV6-5	TRBJ2-5	TGTGCCAGTTCTAGCGGGACAACCCAGTACTTC	CASSSGTTQYF
many	-	TRBV12-3/TRBV12-4	TRBJ2-3	TGTGCCAGCAGGCTAACGACAGGTTTGAGCACAGATACGCAGTATTTT	CASRLTTGLSTDTQYF
-	-	TRBV24-1	TRBJ1-2	TGTGCCACCAGTGATTTGATCCACTATGGCTACACCTTC	CATSDLIHYGYTF
-	TRBD2	TRBV5-1	TRBJ2-1	TGCGCCAGCAGCTTGGGTGGGGGGGACAATGAGCAGTTCTTC	CASSLGGGDNEQFF
few	-	TRBV10-3	TRBJ1-5	TGTGCCATCAGTGAGGGGGGACGGAAAACCGATAGCAATCAGCCCCAGCATTTT	CAISEGGRKTDSNQPQHF
-	-	TRBV7-9	TRBJ2-7	TGTGCCAGCAGCTTTCAGACCCCCGAGCAGTACTTC	CASSFQTPEQYF
once	-	TRBV11-2	TRBJ1-2	TGTGCCAGCAGCTCACAGGGCGGGGTTAACTATGGCTACACCTTC	CASSSQGGVNYGYTF
-	-	TRBV11-2	TRBJ2-5	TGTGCCAGCAGCTTAACCCATCAGGAGGTGGAGACCCAGTACTTC	CASSLTHQEVETQYF
-	TRBD2	TRBV20-1	TRBJ2-3	TGCAGTGCTAGAGATCTGGCTAGCGGGGAAACAGATACGCAGTATTTT	CSARDLASGETDTQYF
few	TRBD1	TRBV24-1	TRBJ1-2	TGTGCCACCAGTGATGTGGACAGGGCTGGCTACACCTTC	CATSDVDRAGYTF
-	-	TRBV19	TRBJ1-3	TGTGCCAGTATGGCCCCAGGACCGTTAAGCTCTGGAAACACCATATATTTT	CASMAPGPLSSGNTIYF
many	TRBD2	TRBV6-5	TRBJ2-3	TGTGCCAGCAGCCTGGGTCGGGGGGTCACAGATACGCAGTATTTT	CASSLGRGVTDTQYF
many	TRBD1	TRBV10-3	TRBJ2-2	TGTGCCATCGGACAGGGGGGGGACACCGGGGAGCTGTTTTTT	CAIGQGGDTGELFF
few	-	TRBV12-3/TRBV12-4	TRBJ2-3	TGTGCCAGCAGTTTAAAAGATACGCAGTATTTT	CASSLKDTQYF
many	-	TRBV5-6	TRBJ2-7	TGTGCCAGCAGCTTGGGAGGGGACTCCTACGAGCAGTACTTC	CASSLGGDSYEQYF
-	-	TRBV18	TRBJ1-4	TGTGCCAGCTCACCACCCGCTACAACTAATGAAAAACTGTTTTTT	CASSPPATTNEKLFF
-	TRBD1	TRBV11-2	TRBJ2-2	TGTGCCAGCAGCTACAGGGGAGACGGGGAGCTGTTTTTT	CASSYRGDGELFF
few	-	TRBV20-1	TRBJ1-4	TGCAGTGGAAGGGGGAGGGGCACAACTAATGAAAAACTGTTTTTT	CSGRGRGTTNEKLFF